What follows is one T cell receptor (beta chain) and its context. The data belong to a study of spatial heterogeneity in lung cancer. At the level of the study: Raw reads contained each unique TCR and UMI combination more than ten times on average.

Time point noted: sample taken at primary tumor resection. Whole RNA, isolated from tumor, nontumor lung or frozen PBMC, was sequenced without prior sorting. Individually, TCR cDNA molecules were each labelled with a unique molecular identifier. TCRdb re-derived calls from the 5' RACE reads in MiXCR, one entry per CDR3 protein. The sample carries tens of thousands of distinct CDR3 sequences, 5.5% to 8.5% recorded once. The material sequenced was PBMCs, taken at surgery. This clonotype originated in a male donor with early-stage non-small cell lung cancer.

The CDR3 reads CSAIWGTGLSGYTF. CDR3 bases: TGCAGTGCTATTTGGGGGACAGGGCTCAGTGGCTACACCTTC. The V call is TRBV20-1, the J call TRBJ1-2, with TRBD1 matching over 9 bases. The junction had 10 bases not matched to a gene; V was cut back by 4 bases and J by 7 bases. CDR3 length: 14 residues. Germline V gene lookup returns CDR1 DFQATT and CDR2 SNEGSKA (reference sequence).